The rows below give T cell receptor beta chains drawn from one sample of a study of T cell responses to AZD1222 COVID-19 vaccine. TCRdb's table, derived via immunoSEQ multiplex PCR, lists solely in-frame clones and lacks some. The repertoire holds around 260,000 clones, with more than 80% as singletons. This sample comprised peripheral blood, obtained on day 0 of AZD1222 vaccination. All receptors come from an adult in good health. Both conserved end residues are part of each CDR3. The D gene is left open where the match is weak. Clone size, where shown, is once, few, many, or a class for clones that have expanded.

d_call,v_call,j_call,clone_size,cdr3_nt,cdr3_aa
-,TRBV3-1/TRBV3-2,TRBJ2-5,-,TGTGCCAGCAGCCAGGTGCAGGTCGGAGGGCAAGAGACCCAGTACTTC,CASSQVQVGGQETQYF
TRBD1,TRBV27,TRBJ2-2,-,TGTGCCAGCAGTTCCCGGGACAGGGGAACCGGGGAGCTGTTTTTT,CASSSRDRGTGELFF
-,TRBV5-1,TRBJ1-3,-,TGCGCCAGCAGCCACACCGGGACAAACTCTGGAAACACCATATATTTT,CASSHTGTNSGNTIYF
-,TRBV15,TRBJ1-1,-,TGTGCCACCAGCAGAGGCCGGTTCAGGGACAACACTGAAGCTTTCTTT,CATSRGRFRDNTEAFF
-,TRBV5-1,TRBJ1-1,-,TGCGCCAGCAGCGGCCCCGGGGTAGGCACTGAAGCTTTCTTT,CASSGPGVGTEAFF
-,TRBV4-3,TRBJ1-1,-,TGCGCCAGCAGCCAAGAGGGGTCTCCCAACACTGAAGCTTTCTTT,CASSQEGSPNTEAFF
TRBD2,TRBV5-1,TRBJ2-1,-,TGCGCCAGCAGCCTTTTACCTCTTGAAGGGGCGGGAGGTCAGTTCTTC,CASSLLPLEGAGGQFF
TRBD1,TRBV9,TRBJ2-1,-,TGTGCCAGCAGCGTAGTCGATCTCCAGGGGGACAATGAGCAGTTCTTC,CASSVVDLQGDNEQFF
TRBD2,TRBV13,TRBJ2-5,once,TGTGCCAGCAGCGAAGGTAGCGGGAGATCGACCCAGTACTTC,CASSEGSGRSTQYF
-,TRBV5-5,TRBJ1-4,-,TGTGCCAGCAGCCTCCTGGTGGGGACTAATGAAAAACTGTTTTTT,CASSLLVGTNEKLFF
TRBD1,TRBV28,TRBJ2-7,once,TGTGCCAGCAGCCCGGGGCAGGGGGCGAGGGAGCAGTACTTC,CASSPGQGAREQYF
TRBD1,TRBV6-5,TRBJ1-1,-,TGTGCCAGCAACCTCCAGGGGGACACTGAAGCTTTCTTT,CASNLQGDTEAFF
-,TRBV25-1,TRBJ1-6,-,TGTGCCAGCAGTGAATCGGGAAATTCACCCCTCCACTTT,CASSESGNSPLHF
-,TRBV9,TRBJ1-2,-,TGTGCCAGCAGCGTGCAGGGTTTCGACTATGGCTACACCTTC,CASSVQGFDYGYTF
-,TRBV4-1,TRBJ2-2,-,TGCGCCAGCAGCAGGTGGTCTAGCCGGGACGGGGAGCTGTTTTTT,CASSRWSSRDGELFF
-,TRBV19,TRBJ2-7,-,TGTGCCAGTAGTGCGGAGTACGAGCAGTACTTC,CASSAEYEQYF
-,TRBV9,TRBJ1-5,-,TGTGCCAGCAGCGTAGGGGCCAGCAATCAGCCCCAGCATTTT,CASSVGASNQPQHF
-,TRBV6-1,TRBJ2-7,-,TGTGCCAGCAGTGAAAGTCTAATTCGTGGGGGTAGCTCCTACGAGCAGTACTTC,CASSESLIRGGSSYEQYF
-,TRBV19,TRBJ2-6,-,TGTGCCAGTAGTATGATGGTCTCTGGGGCCAACGTCCTGACTTTC,CASSMMVSGANVLTF
TRBD2,TRBV7-9,TRBJ2-7,-,TGTGCCAGCAGCCTCACTAGCGGGAGGACCTATTACGAGCAGTACTTC,CASSLTSGRTYYEQYF
-,TRBV4-1,TRBJ1-3,-,TGCGCCAGCACACCGCGGGGTGAGCTGGCTGGAAACACCATATATTTT,CASTPRGELAGNTIYF
-,TRBV10-3,TRBJ2-1,-,TGTGCCATCAGTGAGTCAGGGGGAGGGCCCTTAGATGAGCAGTTCTTC,CAISESGGGPLDEQFF
TRBD2,TRBV29-1,TRBJ2-1,-,TGCAGCGTGCGGACTAGCGGGAGTGGGGGTGAGCAGTTCTTC,CSVRTSGSGGEQFF
-,TRBV5-4,TRBJ1-2,-,TGTGCCAGCAGCTCTCCCGGCCGCTCCCATGGCTACACCTTC,CASSSPGRSHGYTF
-,TRBV7-9,TRBJ1-2,-,TGTGCCAGCAGCCAGAAACAGGCGAACTATGGCTACACCTTC,CASSQKQANYGYTF
TRBD2,TRBV5-4,TRBJ2-1,-,TGTGCCAGCAGCAATGGGGCGGGAGGGACCTACAATGAGCAGTTCTTC,CASSNGAGGTYNEQFF
-,TRBV25-1,TRBJ2-7,once,TGTGCCAGCAGTGGACAGGTCTCCTACGAGCAGTACTTC,CASSGQVSYEQYF
-,TRBV6-6,TRBJ1-2,-,TGTGCCAGCAGTTACTCGATGGGGGAAGGCTACACCTTC,CASSYSMGEGYTF
-,TRBV11-1,TRBJ2-3,once,TGTGCCAGCAGCTCCAAGGGCTCGGGAGATACGCAGTATTTT,CASSSKGSGDTQYF
-,TRBV24-1,TRBJ2-2,-,TGTGCCACCAGTGACCCCGGAGAGGAGCTGTTTTTT,CATSDPGEELFF
-,TRBV18,TRBJ2-5,-,TGTGCCAGCTCACCACCGGGCAGGGGAGGAGAGACCCAGTACTTC,CASSPPGRGGETQYF
-,TRBV19,TRBJ1-1,-,TGTGCCAGTAGTCATCAGGGAGTAGGCACTGAAGCTTTCTTT,CASSHQGVGTEAFF
-,TRBV9,TRBJ1-1,-,TGTGCCAGCAGCGGGGAAGGTGAAGCTTTCTTT,CASSGEGEAFF
-,TRBV10-1,TRBJ2-7,-,TGCGCCAGCACTACTATTTACTTGGACAGATCCTACGAGCAGTACTTC,CASTTIYLDRSYEQYF
-,TRBV24-1,TRBJ2-5,-,TGTGCCACCAGTGCCCGGGGCACCCAAGAGACCCAGTACTTC,CATSARGTQETQYF
TRBD2,TRBV11-2,TRBJ2-2,-,TGTGCCAGCAGCTTGTTGAGCGGGAGGGTTACCGGGGAGCTGTTTTTT,CASSLLSGRVTGELFF
TRBD1,TRBV2,TRBJ1-2,-,TGTGCCAGCAACCCCCAGGGGGACTATGGCTACACCTTC,CASNPQGDYGYTF
-,TRBV7-2,TRBJ1-2,-,TGTGCCAGCAGCCCTTCAGGGTCGGGTGCGTATGGCTACACCTTC,CASSPSGSGAYGYTF
-,TRBV4-1,TRBJ2-1,-,TGCGCCAGCAGCCAAGTGAGGACAAATGAGCAGTTCTTC,CASSQVRTNEQFF
-,TRBV7-2,TRBJ1-2,-,TGTGCCAGCAGCTTAGCCCCGATTCATGGCTACACCTTC,CASSLAPIHGYTF
TRBD2,TRBV19,TRBJ2-1,-,TGTGCCAGTAGTCAACCTGGGACTAGCGGGGGTTATTACAATGAGCAGTTCTTC,CASSQPGTSGGYYNEQFF